The present entry profiles one TCR beta chain with its context. These data are taken from a study of technical replicates of blood from several donors. Libraries were prepared by immunoSEQ multiplex PCR; TCRdb keeps only in-frame clonotypes and omits some of them. The sample records fewer than 70,000 clones, 75% to 90% being singletons. Germline V CDR1 and CDR2: SGHRS, YFSETQ. Trimming cost V 4 bases and J 4 bases, with 17 bases left between them. The CDR3 totals 15 residues. The source material was PBMCs. The V call is TRBV5-1, the J call TRBJ2-5, with D possibly matching TRBD2 (6 bases). The TCR sequence derives from a human donor in good health. Some clones in this sample may be carry-over from other donors' samples. CDR3 bases: TGCGCCAGCAGCAGTCCAATGGGAGGCTTAGAGACCCAGTACTTC. Translated: CASSSPMGGLETQYF.